These T cell receptor beta chains were read from a single sample in a study of shared clonotypes between healthy human individuals. Data came from immunoSEQ multiplex PCR; TCRdb stores just in-frame clones and leaves some out. The sample lists fewer than 550,000 clones, over 75% occurring once. Sequenced: PBMCs. These receptors all stem from a woman between 40 and 55 years old in good health. Some clones in this sample may be carry-over from other donors' samples. The CDR3 runs from the conserved cysteine through the conserved F or W. D genes are given only for firm matches. Some rows have no size entry. The others give once, few or many, or a class for an expanded clone.

J gene: TRBJ1-2; V gene: TRBV23-1; clone size: .; D gene: TRBD1; CDR3 DNA: TGCGCCAGCAGTCAACCCTCCGGGACAGGGGGCTACACCTTC; CDR3 protein: CASSQPSGTGGYTF
J gene: TRBJ2-2; V gene: TRBV10-3; clone size: .; D gene: .; CDR3 DNA: TGTGCCACATGGCAGGAGAACACCGGGGAGCTGTTTTTT; CDR3 protein: CATWQENTGELFF
J gene: TRBJ2-2; V gene: TRBV7-8; clone size: .; D gene: .; CDR3 DNA: TGTGCCAGCAGCTCGGGAGTAGGCACCGGGGAGCTGTTTTTT; CDR3 protein: CASSSGVGTGELFF
J gene: TRBJ2-3; V gene: TRBV7-1; clone size: once; D gene: .; CDR3 DNA: TGTGCCAGCAGCTTAGACAGGTTCACAGATACGCAGTATTTT; CDR3 protein: CASSLDRFTDTQYF
J gene: TRBJ1-4; V gene: TRBV27; clone size: few; D gene: .; CDR3 DNA: TGTGCCAGCAGTTTAAGTGCAGGGTACAACGAAAAACTGTTTTTT; CDR3 protein: CASSLSAGYNEKLFF
J gene: TRBJ1-2; V gene: TRBV2; clone size: .; D gene: TRBD1; CDR3 DNA: TGTGCCAGCAGTGAACTGGGACAGCGCTATGGCTACACCTTC; CDR3 protein: CASSELGQRYGYTF
J gene: TRBJ2-5; V gene: TRBV30; clone size: .; D gene: .; CDR3 DNA: TGTGCCTGGAGTGTATGGGCTACTCAAGAAACCCAGTACTTC; CDR3 protein: CAWSVWATQETQYF
J gene: TRBJ2-1; V gene: TRBV7-9; clone size: .; D gene: TRBD2; CDR3 DNA: TGTGCCAGCAGCAAACTAGCGGGGGACAATGAGCAGTTCTTC; CDR3 protein: CASSKLAGDNEQFF
J gene: TRBJ2-5; V gene: TRBV2; clone size: .; D gene: .; CDR3 DNA: TGTGCCAGCAGTGTTCTGAGCGGAGGGGAGACCCAGTACTTC; CDR3 protein: CASSVLSGGETQYF
J gene: TRBJ2-7; V gene: TRBV7-9; clone size: .; D gene: .; CDR3 DNA: TGTGCCAGCAGCGAACAGGGCTTCGACGAGCAGTACTTC; CDR3 protein: CASSEQGFDEQYF
J gene: TRBJ2-1; V gene: TRBV7-9; clone size: .; D gene: .; CDR3 DNA: TGTGCCAGCAGCTTAATGATCGGGACCTACAATGAGCAGTTCTTC; CDR3 protein: CASSLMIGTYNEQFF
J gene: TRBJ2-5; V gene: TRBV28; clone size: .; D gene: .; CDR3 DNA: TGTGCCAGCAGTTTCGACCCGGGAGCATCAGAGACCCAGTACTTC; CDR3 protein: CASSFDPGASETQYF
J gene: TRBJ2-2; V gene: TRBV10-1; clone size: once; D gene: TRBD2; CDR3 DNA: TGCGCCAGCAGCGGGAGGGCCGGGACCGGGGAGCTGTTTTTT; CDR3 protein: CASSGRAGTGELFF
J gene: TRBJ2-1; V gene: TRBV4-2; clone size: few; D gene: TRBD2; CDR3 DNA: TGTGCCAGCAGCCAAGGGACTAGCGGGAGTTTTCCCAATGAGCAGTTCTTC; CDR3 protein: CASSQGTSGSFPNEQFF
J gene: TRBJ2-2; V gene: TRBV21-1; clone size: .; D gene: .; CDR3 DNA: TGTGCCAGCAGCAAAGTTAGGGGGCGGGCCGGGGAGCTGTTTTTT; CDR3 protein: CASSKVRGRAGELFF
J gene: TRBJ2-7; V gene: TRBV2; clone size: .; D gene: TRBD1; CDR3 DNA: TGTGCCAGCAGTGAATGGGACAGGGGGCTAGTCGAGCAGTACTTC; CDR3 protein: CASSEWDRGLVEQYF
J gene: TRBJ1-2; V gene: TRBV11-2; clone size: once; D gene: .; CDR3 DNA: TGTGCCAGCAGCTTAGGGGCAGTCTATGGCTACACCTTC; CDR3 protein: CASSLGAVYGYTF
J gene: TRBJ2-5; V gene: TRBV7-9; clone size: .; D gene: .; CDR3 DNA: TGTGCCAGCAGCTTAGGCGGGATCTCCGGGGAGACCCAGTACTTC; CDR3 protein: CASSLGGISGETQYF
J gene: TRBJ1-2; V gene: TRBV5-1; clone size: .; D gene: TRBD1; CDR3 DNA: TGCGCCAGCAGCTTGGCGCCAGGGGGTGCGAGCGGCTACACCTTC; CDR3 protein: CASSLAPGGASGYTF
J gene: TRBJ2-5; V gene: TRBV6-6; clone size: once; D gene: .; CDR3 DNA: TGTGCCAGCAGTAAACCGGGACACGGGGTTGAGACCCAGTACTTC; CDR3 protein: CASSKPGHGVETQYF
J gene: TRBJ2-7; V gene: TRBV6-6; clone size: .; D gene: TRBD1; CDR3 DNA: TGTGCCAGCTCATCTAGGACAGGGGGCATCCACGAGCAGTACTTC; CDR3 protein: CASSSRTGGIHEQYF
J gene: TRBJ2-3; V gene: TRBV11-3; clone size: once; D gene: TRBD1; CDR3 DNA: TGTGCCAGCAGCTTAGGCTCAGGGGGACACACAGATACGCAGTATTTT; CDR3 protein: CASSLGSGGHTDTQYF
J gene: TRBJ2-3; V gene: TRBV5-5; clone size: .; D gene: .; CDR3 DNA: TGTGCCAGCAGACCCGAGTACCACACAGATACGCAGTATTTT; CDR3 protein: CASRPEYHTDTQYF
J gene: TRBJ2-2; V gene: TRBV5-1; clone size: .; D gene: .; CDR3 DNA: TGCGCCAGCCAAAAAATGGGGAACACCGGGGAGCTGTTTTTT; CDR3 protein: CASQKMGNTGELFF
J gene: TRBJ2-1; V gene: TRBV7-3; clone size: .; D gene: TRBD2; CDR3 DNA: TGTGCCAGCAGCCCCAGACTAGCGGGAGTATCTGAGCAGTTCTTC; CDR3 protein: CASSPRLAGVSEQFF
J gene: TRBJ2-7; V gene: TRBV13; clone size: .; D gene: TRBD1; CDR3 DNA: TGTGCCAGCAGCAACAGACAGGGGATTGCCTACGAGCAGTACTTC; CDR3 protein: CASSNRQGIAYEQYF
J gene: TRBJ2-7; V gene: TRBV28; clone size: .; D gene: TRBD2; CDR3 DNA: TGTGCCAGCAGCTCCGGGACTAGCCCCCGCGAGCAGTACTTC; CDR3 protein: CASSSGTSPREQYF
J gene: TRBJ2-7; V gene: TRBV27; clone size: .; D gene: TRBD2; CDR3 DNA: TGTGCCAGCATGCCGGGGGGCTCCTACGAGCAGTACTTC; CDR3 protein: CASMPGGSYEQYF
J gene: TRBJ1-5; V gene: TRBV19; clone size: .; D gene: .; CDR3 DNA: TGTGCCAGTAGTATAAGACAAAGCAATCAGCCCCAGCATTTT; CDR3 protein: CASSIRQSNQPQHF
J gene: TRBJ2-4; V gene: TRBV4-1; clone size: .; D gene: TRBD1; CDR3 DNA: TGCGCCAGCAGCCTAGAGGGGACAGACAACATTCAGTACTTC; CDR3 protein: CASSLEGTDNIQYF
J gene: TRBJ1-1; V gene: TRBV10-3; clone size: .; D gene: .; CDR3 DNA: TGTGCCATCAGTGAGACAGCGAACACTGAAGCTTTCTTT; CDR3 protein: CAISETANTEAFF
J gene: TRBJ2-3; V gene: TRBV7-3; clone size: .; D gene: .; CDR3 DNA: TGTGCCAGCAGCTTTTCGGCCCTTAGCACAGATACGCAGTATTTT; CDR3 protein: CASSFSALSTDTQYF
J gene: TRBJ2-5; V gene: TRBV5-1; clone size: .; D gene: TRBD1; CDR3 DNA: TGCGCCAGCAGCTTGGCGGGGACAGCCGAAGAGACCCAGTACTTC; CDR3 protein: CASSLAGTAEETQYF
J gene: TRBJ2-7; V gene: TRBV29-1; clone size: .; D gene: .; CDR3 DNA: TGCAGCGTTGTAGGGCAGGGTTACTACGAGCAGTACTTC; CDR3 protein: CSVVGQGYYEQYF
J gene: TRBJ2-5; V gene: TRBV27; clone size: .; D gene: TRBD1; CDR3 DNA: TGTGCCAGCAGTTTAGGACAGGGGGCGTGGGAGACCCAGTACTTC; CDR3 protein: CASSLGQGAWETQYF
J gene: TRBJ1-5; V gene: TRBV19; clone size: few; D gene: TRBD1; CDR3 DNA: TGTGCCAGTAGTGGCCCGGGACAGAGCAATCAGCCCCAGCATTTT; CDR3 protein: CASSGPGQSNQPQHF
J gene: TRBJ2-7; V gene: TRBV27; clone size: .; D gene: TRBD2; CDR3 DNA: TGTGCCAGCAGTTTACTTGAGACTAGCGGGGCCCGATCCTACGAGCAGTACTTC; CDR3 protein: CASSLLETSGARSYEQYF
J gene: TRBJ2-1; V gene: TRBV28; clone size: .; D gene: TRBD2; CDR3 DNA: TGTGCCAGCAGTGATGGACTAGCGGGTAAGAGCTCCTACAATGAGCAGTTCTTC; CDR3 protein: CASSDGLAGKSSYNEQFF
J gene: TRBJ1-1; V gene: TRBV7-6; clone size: .; D gene: TRBD1; CDR3 DNA: TGTGCCAGCAGCTCCAATGGGGACAGCGGTTTAATGAACACTGAAGCTTTCTTT; CDR3 protein: CASSSNGDSGLMNTEAFF
J gene: TRBJ2-4; V gene: TRBV4-1; clone size: .; D gene: .; CDR3 DNA: TGCGTCCAGCTACGGGTAGCCAAAAACATTCAGTACTTC; CDR3 protein: CVQLRVAKNIQYF
J gene: TRBJ2-1; V gene: TRBV5-1; clone size: .; D gene: TRBD1; CDR3 DNA: TGCGCCAGCAGCTTGCCTGGTGGGACAGCCTACAATGAGCAGTTCTTC; CDR3 protein: CASSLPGGTAYNEQFF
J gene: TRBJ2-5; V gene: TRBV11-2; clone size: .; D gene: TRBD2; CDR3 DNA: TGTGCCAGCAGCTTAGGACAGGCTAGCGGGAGGGCGGGAGAGACCCAGTACTTC; CDR3 protein: CASSLGQASGRAGETQYF